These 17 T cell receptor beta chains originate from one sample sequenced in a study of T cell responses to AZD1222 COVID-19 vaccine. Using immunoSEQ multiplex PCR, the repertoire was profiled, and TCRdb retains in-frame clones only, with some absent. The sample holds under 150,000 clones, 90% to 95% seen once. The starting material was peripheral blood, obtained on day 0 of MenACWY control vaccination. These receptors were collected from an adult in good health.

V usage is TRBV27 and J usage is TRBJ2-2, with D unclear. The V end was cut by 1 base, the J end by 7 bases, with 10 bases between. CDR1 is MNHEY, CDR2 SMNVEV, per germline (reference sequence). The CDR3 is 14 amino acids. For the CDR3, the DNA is TGTGCCAGCAGTTTATTCGTCGAAGGCGGGGAGCTGTTTTTT. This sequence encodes CASSLFVEGGELFF.

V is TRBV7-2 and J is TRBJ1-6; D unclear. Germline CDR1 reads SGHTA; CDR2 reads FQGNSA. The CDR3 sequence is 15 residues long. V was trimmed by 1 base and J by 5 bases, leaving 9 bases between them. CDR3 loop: CASSLGGFDNSPLHF. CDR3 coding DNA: TGTGCCAGCAGCTTAGGAGGGTTCGATAATTCACCCCTCCACTTT.

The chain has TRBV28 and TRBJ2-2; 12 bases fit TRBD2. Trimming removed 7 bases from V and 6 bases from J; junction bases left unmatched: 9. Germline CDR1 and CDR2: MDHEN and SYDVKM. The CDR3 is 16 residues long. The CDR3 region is CASIRGLAGRAGELFF. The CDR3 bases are TGTGCCAGCATCCGAGGACTAGCGGGAAGGGCCGGGGAGCTGTTTTTT.

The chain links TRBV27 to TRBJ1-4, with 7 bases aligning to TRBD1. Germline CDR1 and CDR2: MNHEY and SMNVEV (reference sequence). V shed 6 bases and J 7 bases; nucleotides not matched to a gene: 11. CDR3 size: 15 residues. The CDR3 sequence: CASSHQGERVEKLFF. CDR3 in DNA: TGTGCCAGCAGCCACCAGGGGGAAAGGGTTGAAAAACTGTTTTTT.

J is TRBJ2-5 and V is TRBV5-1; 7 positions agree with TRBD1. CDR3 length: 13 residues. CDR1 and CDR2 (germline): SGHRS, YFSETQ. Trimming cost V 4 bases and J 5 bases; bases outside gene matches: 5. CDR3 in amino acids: CASSHDRVETQYF. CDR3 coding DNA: TGCGCCAGCAGCCATGACAGGGTGGAGACCCAGTACTTC.

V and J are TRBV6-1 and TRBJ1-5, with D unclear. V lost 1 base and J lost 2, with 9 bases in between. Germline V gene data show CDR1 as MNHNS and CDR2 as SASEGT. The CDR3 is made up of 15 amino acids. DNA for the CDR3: TGTGCCAGCAGTGAAGAACCCGATCGCAATCAGCCCCAGCATTTT. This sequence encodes CASSEEPDRNQPQHF.

CDR3 bases: TGTGCCAGCAGTGAACTGACAGGGGGAGCCACTGAAGCTTTCTTT. Its protein product is CASSELTGGATEAFF. The V gene is TRBV6-1, the J gene TRBJ1-1, with 9 positions matching TRBD1. J lost 4 bases, V lost 2 bases, and 5 bases had no gene match. This CDR3 has 15 amino acids. CDR1 and CDR2 from the germline V gene are MNHNS and SASEGT.

CDR3 in DNA: TGCGCCAGCAGCCAAGATTGGGCGGGAACCGGGGAGCTGTTTTTT. Translated, it gives CASSQDWAGTGELFF. The rearrangement links TRBV4-1 to TRBJ2-2; possible D gene TRBD2, 6 bases. The germline CDR1 and CDR2 sequences are MGHRA and YSYEKL. CDR3 size: 15 residues. V gave up 0 bases and J gave up 5 bases, with 10 bases separating them.

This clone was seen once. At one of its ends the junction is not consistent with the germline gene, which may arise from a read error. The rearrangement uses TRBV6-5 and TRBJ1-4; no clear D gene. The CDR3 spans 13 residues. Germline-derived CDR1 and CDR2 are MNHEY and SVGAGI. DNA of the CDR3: TGTGCCAGCAGATACTACGCCTCGGAGAAACTGTTTTTT. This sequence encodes CASRYYASEKLFF.

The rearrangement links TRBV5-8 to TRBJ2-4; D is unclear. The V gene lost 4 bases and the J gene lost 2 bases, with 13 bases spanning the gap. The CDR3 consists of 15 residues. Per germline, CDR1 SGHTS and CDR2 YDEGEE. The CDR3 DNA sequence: TGTGCCAGCAGCAGCGAGGTGGTTTCCAAAAACATTCAGTACTTC. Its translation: CASSSEVVSKNIQYF.

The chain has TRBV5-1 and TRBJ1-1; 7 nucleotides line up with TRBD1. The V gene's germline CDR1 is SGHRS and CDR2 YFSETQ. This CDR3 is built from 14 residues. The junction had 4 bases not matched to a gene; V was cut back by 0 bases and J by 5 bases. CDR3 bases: TGCGCCAGCAGCTTGGGACAGGGCTTTACTGAAGCTTTCTTT. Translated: CASSLGQGFTEAFF.

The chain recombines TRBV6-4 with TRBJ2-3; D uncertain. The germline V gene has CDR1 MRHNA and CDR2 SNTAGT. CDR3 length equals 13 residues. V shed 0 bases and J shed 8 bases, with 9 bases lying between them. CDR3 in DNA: TGTGCCAGCAGTGACTCCGACCCTTCTACGCAGTATTTT. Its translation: CASSDSDPSTQYF.

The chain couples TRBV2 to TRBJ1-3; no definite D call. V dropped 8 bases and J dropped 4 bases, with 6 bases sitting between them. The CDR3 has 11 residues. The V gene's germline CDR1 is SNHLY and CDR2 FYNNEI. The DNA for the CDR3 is TGTGCCAGCCGTAACGGAAACACCATATATTTT. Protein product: CASRNGNTIYF.

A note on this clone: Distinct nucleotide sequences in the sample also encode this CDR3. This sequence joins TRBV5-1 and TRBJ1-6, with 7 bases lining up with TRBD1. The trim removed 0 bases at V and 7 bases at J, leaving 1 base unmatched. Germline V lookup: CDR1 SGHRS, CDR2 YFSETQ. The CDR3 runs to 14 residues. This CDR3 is CASSLGQGNSPLHF. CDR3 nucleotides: TGCGCCAGCAGCTTGGGACAGGGAAATTCACCCCTCCACTTT.

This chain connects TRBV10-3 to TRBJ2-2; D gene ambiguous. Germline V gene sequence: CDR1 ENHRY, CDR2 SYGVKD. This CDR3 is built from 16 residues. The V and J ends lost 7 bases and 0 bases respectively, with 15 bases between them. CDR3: CAITPVLFANTGELFF. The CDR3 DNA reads TGTGCCATCACCCCTGTCTTGTTCGCGAACACCGGGGAGCTGTTTTTT.

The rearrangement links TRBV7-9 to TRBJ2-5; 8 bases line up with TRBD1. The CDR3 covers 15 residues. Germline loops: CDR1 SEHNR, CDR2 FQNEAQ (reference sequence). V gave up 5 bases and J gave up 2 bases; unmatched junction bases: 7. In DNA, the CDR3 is TGTGCCAGCAGCCCAGGGGACAGGCAACAAGAGACCCAGTACTTC. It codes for CASSPGDRQQETQYF.

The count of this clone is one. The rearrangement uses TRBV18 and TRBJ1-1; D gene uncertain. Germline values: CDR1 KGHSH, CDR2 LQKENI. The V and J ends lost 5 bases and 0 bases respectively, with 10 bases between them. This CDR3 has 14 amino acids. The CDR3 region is CASSKEGLNTEAFF. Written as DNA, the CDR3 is TGTGCCAGCTCAAAGGAGGGATTGAACACTGAAGCTTTCTTT.